This T cell receptor (beta chain) originates from a study of T cell changes during pregnancy in multiple sclerosis. This clone was observed a handful of times. TCRdb keeps only in-frame clones here, not all; method: immunoSEQ multiplex PCR. The profile covers some 29,000 clones, with nearly 90% appearing a single time and 11% taken by the ten largest. This specimen was CD8+ T cells from peripheral blood mononuclear cells, taken in the third trimester of pregnancy. The receptor was derived from a female donor with multiple sclerosis, enrolled in a pregnancy study.

The CDR3 is CASSILGDKGDYGYTF. Here the CDR3 DNA reads TGTGCCAGTAGTATATTAGGAGATAAAGGAGACTATGGCTACACCTTC. The chain is built from TRBV19 and TRBJ1-2; D is uncertain. CDR3 length equals 16 residues. V was cut by 2 bases and J by 3 bases, with 16 bases left in between. Germline CDR1 reads LNHDA; CDR2 reads SQIVND (reference sequence).